Reported below is one T cell receptor (beta chain). CDR1 LGHDT and CDR2 YNNKEL come from the germline V gene (reference sequence). The CDR3 is made up of 17 amino acids. The V gene end was trimmed by 4 bases and the J gene end by 4 bases; junction bases not matched to a gene: 9. This sample was taken from a study of blood T cell repertoires in COVID-19. Across the study: Specimens from acute and convalescent COVID-19 originated in the United States, Italy and Spain. Sample material is recorded as cDNA or gDNA derived from T cells, B-cell-depleted T cells, or PBMCs.

Clones were sequenced by immunoSEQ multiplex PCR, and TCRdb holds only the in-frame ones, with some missing. The sample records fewer than 200,000 clones, approximately 85% being singletons. The sequence was obtained from a man aged 60 to 69 who had recovered from COVID-19. V is TRBV3-1 (or the pseudogene TRBV3-2) and J is TRBJ2-3; 12 bases line up with TRBD2. Sequencing was performed on peripheral blood. CDR3 loop: CASSLYLAGGPSDTQYF. The CDR3 DNA is TGTGCCAGCAGCCTGTACCTAGCGGGGGGGCCATCAGATACGCAGTATTTT.